The 16 T cell receptor beta chains reported below all come from one sample, sequenced in a study of blood T cell repertoires in COVID-19. Repertoires were generated with immunoSEQ multiplex PCR, while TCRdb's copy carries only in-frame clones and drops some. The sample carries 150,000 to 200,000 clones, approximately 91% recorded once. Sequencing input: peripheral blood. All receptors come from a man younger than 35 with acute or convalescent COVID-19.

This clone was recorded a few times. V is TRBV30 and J is TRBJ2-2; 10 bases fit TRBD1. V was clipped by 7 bases and J by 3 bases; unmatched bases: 11. Germline V gives CDR1 GTSNPN, CDR2 SVGIG (reference sequence). CDR3 length equals 16 residues. CDR3 protein: CAFGTGELSDTGELFF. The CDR3 nucleotides read TGTGCCTTCGGGACAGGGGAATTGAGCGACACCGGGGAGCTGTTTTTT.

V and J are TRBV6-5 and TRBJ2-3; 7 bases align to TRBD1. The CDR3 consists of 15 residues. Germline V lookup: CDR1 MNHEY, CDR2 SVGAGI. The trim removed 6 bases at V and 0 bases at J, leaving 6 bases unmatched. CDR3 sequence (DNA): TGTGCCAGCAGGACAGGGACATCTAGCACAGATACGCAGTATTTT. This codes for CASRTGTSSTDTQYF.

V is TRBV27 and J is TRBJ2-4; D might be TRBD2 (6 bases). Trimming shortened V by 4 bases and J by 3 bases, and 13 bases separated the two germline ends. In germline, CDR1 is MNHEY, CDR2 SMNVEV (reference sequence). The CDR3 length is 15 residues. CDR3 bases: TGTGCCAGCAGTTCGGCGGGACCTGACAAAAACATTCAGTACTTC. As protein: CASSSAGPDKNIQYF.

The V call is TRBV27, the J call TRBJ2-7; weak D call: TRBD1 (6 bases). Germline CDR1 MNHEY, CDR2 SMNVEV (reference sequence). This CDR3 is built from 14 residues. Trimming removed 6 bases from V and 0 bases from J, with 12 bases in between. Here the CDR3 reads CASRDRSVSYEQYF. In nucleotides, the CDR3 is TGTGCCAGCAGAGACAGGTCTGTCTCCTACGAGCAGTACTTC.

This clone was seen once. The chain is built from TRBV27 and TRBJ2-7; perhaps TRBD1 as D (5 bases). CDR1 is MNHEY, CDR2 SMNVEV, per germline (reference sequence). CDR3 length: 15 amino acids. V was trimmed by 9 bases and J by 1 base, leaving 19 bases between them. DNA of the CDR3: TGTGCCAGTCACAGTCTACAGGCGAATTCCTACGAGCAGTACTTC. This gives the protein CASHSLQANSYEQYF.

V is TRBV4-1 and J is TRBJ2-2, with D possibly being TRBD1 (5 bases). The CDR3 consists of 18 residues. The V gene lost 0 bases and the J gene lost 2 bases, with 16 bases spanning the gap. CDR1 MGHRA and CDR2 YSYEKL come from the germline V gene. CDR3 coding DNA: TGCGCCAGCAGCCAAGATGAATGGGGCTACAGCAACACCGGGGAGCTGTTTTTT. Its translation: CASSQDEWGYSNTGELFF.

This clone occurred once. The CDR3 nucleotides read TGCGCCAGCAGCTCCCGACCCCAGGGGGAGGCTGAAGCTTTCTTT. Translated: CASSSRPQGEAEAFF. The rearrangement links TRBV5-1 to TRBJ1-1; the match to TRBD1 covers 7 bases. V was pared by 3 bases and J by 6 bases, with 11 bases of the junction left unmatched. The germline V gene has CDR1 SGHRS and CDR2 YFSETQ. The CDR3 extends over 15 amino acids.

This chain uses TRBV6-2 or TRBV6-3 with TRBJ2-3; perhaps TRBD1 as D (7 bases). This CDR3 is 17 amino acids long. CDR1 is MNHEY and CDR2 is SVGEGT in the germline V gene. Trimming took off 0 bases at V and 8 bases at J, with 21 bases between the two ends. CDR3 sequence reads: CASSYSAALAPGGTQYF. In nucleotides, the CDR3 is TGTGCCAGCAGTTACTCCGCCGCCCTAGCGCCAGGGGGTACGCAGTATTTT.

The rearrangement uses TRBV27 and TRBJ2-3; D is possibly TRBD2 (5 bases). CDR1 MNHEY and CDR2 SMNVEV come from the germline V gene (reference sequence). CDR3 length: 14 residues. V was clipped by 3 bases and J by 4 bases, with 11 bases between them. CDR3 nucleotides: TGTGCCAGCAGTTTCGGATCACTAGCAGATACGCAGTATTTT. Protein: CASSFGSLADTQYF.

The rearrangement joins TRBV4-1 to TRBJ2-1; TRBD1 is a possible D gene (7 bases). CDR3 size: 16 residues. In germline, CDR1 is MGHRA, CDR2 YSYEKL. Deletions cut 4 bases from V and 7 bases from J, with 20 bases between. The CDR3 reads CASSLSGTQGRNEQFF. The CDR3 DNA reads as TGCGCCAGCAGCCTCTCCGGGACACAGGGGAGGAATGAGCAGTTCTTC.

This clone has a single count. The chain has TRBV6-4 and TRBJ2-1; a possible D gene is TRBD2 (6 bases). The CDR3 spans 15 residues. Trimming took off 7 bases at V and 3 bases at J, with 16 bases between the two ends. Germline V gives CDR1 MRHNA, CDR2 SNTAGT. The CDR3 DNA is TGTGCCAGCAAGCCCTCCGGGGGAGGCTACAATGAGCAGTTCTTC. Translation gives CASKPSGGGYNEQFF.

The rearrangement links TRBV2 to TRBJ2-5, with a tentative D call TRBD2 (6 bases). There are 15 residues in the CDR3. V was pared by 7 bases and J by 2 bases, with 17 bases between. Germline values: CDR1 SNHLY, CDR2 FYNNEI. CDR3 nucleotides: TGTGCCAGCACCCTAATCGGTGGGGGGCAAGAGACCCAGTACTTC. Its protein product is CASTLIGGGQETQYF.

This rearrangement joins TRBV3-1 (or the pseudogene TRBV3-2) to TRBJ2-1; no reliable D call. Trimming took off 4 bases at V and 6 bases at J, with 13 bases between the two ends. Germline CDR1 LGHDT, CDR2 YNNKEL (reference sequence). This CDR3 comprises 14 residues. The CDR3 loop is CASSPDSYSNEQFF. The CDR3 region has the DNA TGTGCCAGCAGCCCAGACTCATACTCCAATGAGCAGTTCTTC.

The chain has TRBV7-6 and TRBJ2-7; 11 bases line up with TRBD2. CDR1 is SGHVS, CDR2 FNYEAQ, per germline. This CDR3 comprises 16 residues. Losses at the gene ends were 3 bases for V and 5 bases for J; bases not matched to a gene: 9. In nucleotides, the CDR3 is TGTGCCAGCAGCTTTGTAGCGGGAGGGCCGTGGGACGAGCAGTACTTC. Amino acid sequence: CASSFVAGGPWDEQYF. The entire variable domain, with the rest obtained from reference TRBV7-6 and TRBJ2-7, is as follows: GAGVSQSPRYKVTKRGQDVALRCDPISGHVSLYWYRQALGQGPEFLTYFNYEAQQDKSGLPNDRFSAERPEGSISTLTIQRTEQRDSAMYRCASSFVAGGPWDEQYFGPGTRLTVT.

CDR3 in amino acids: CASSQGAVGGAGELFF. CDR3 in DNA: TGTGCCAGCAGCCAAGGCGCAGTCGGCGGAGCCGGGGAGCTGTTTTTT. The rearrangement links TRBV4-2 to TRBJ2-2; D is undetermined. The CDR3 covers 16 residues. Germline V CDR1 and CDR2: LGHNA, YNFKEQ. Trimming removed 1 base from V and 6 bases from J, with 15 bases in between.

V and J are TRBV29-1 and TRBJ1-1; a possible D gene is TRBD1 (5 bases). Per germline, CDR1 SQVTM and CDR2 ANQGSEA. The CDR3 totals 17 residues. The V end was cut by 4 bases, the J end by 0 bases, with 21 bases between. In nucleotides, the CDR3 is TGCAGCGTTGGATCAAGGTCAGGGTTGACCATGAACACTGAAGCTTTCTTT. It encodes CSVGSRSGLTMNTEAFF.